This entry describes one TCR beta chain. The data were obtained in a study of blood T cell repertoires in COVID-19. For the study at large: Spain, Italy and the United States supplied samples that represented acute and convalescent COVID-19. T cells, B-cell-depleted T cells, or PBMCs supplied cDNA or gDNA.

In the authors' methods: Estimation of nucleated cell counts was performed using reference gene primer amplification. Clones were read by immunoSEQ multiplex PCR, and TCRdb kept only the in-frame ones, dropping some. From that table come the V and J calls and clone size; the DNA was used to work out D and trimming. The data show about 190,000 clones, around 87% seen once. Between the trimmed V and J ends, which lost 3 bases and 7 bases, there was a span of 13 bases. Germline values: CDR1 MDHEN, CDR2 SYDVKM. This CDR3 is built from 14 residues. The rearrangement uses TRBV28 and TRBJ1-5, with D perhaps TRBD1 (5 bases). Source material: peripheral blood. This receptor was obtained from a man aged 45-65 years with acute or convalescent COVID-19. DNA of the CDR3: TGTGCCAGCAGTTTGTCAGGGTTTGGGCAGCCCCAGCATTTT. As protein: CASSLSGFGQPQHF.